This paragraph covers one TCR beta chain sequence. This sample is drawn from a study of blood T cell repertoires in COVID-19. TCRdb keeps only in-frame clones here, not all; method: immunoSEQ multiplex PCR. This sample has just over 300,000 clones, with 85% to 90% found just once. The origin of this receptor is a young man who had recovered from COVID-19. What was sequenced was PBMCs or T cells enriched from blood (not recorded which).

DNA for the CDR3: TGTGCCAGCAGCCCACCAGGGACAGACTTATACGAGCAGTACTTC. Its translation is CASSPPGTDLYEQYF. V and J are TRBV7-2 and TRBJ2-7; 7 nucleotides agree with TRBD1. CDR1 and CDR2 (germline): SGHTA, FQGNSA. J gave up 4 bases and V 5 bases, and 11 bases lay outside the gene matches. The length of the CDR3 is 15 residues.